A single sample is the source of the 3 T cell receptor beta chains below, sequenced in a study of T cell repertoires in cytomegalovirus infection. TCRdb reprocessed the reads with MiXCR, giving one entry per CDR3 protein. The sample has about 100,000 distinct CDR3 sequences, more than 15% seen once. Sequenced input: PBMCs. The receptors shown here come from a human donor in good health (CMV status not recorded). Some clones in this sample may be carry-over from other donors' samples.

This clonotype was picked up many times. J is TRBJ2-2 and V is TRBV7-2; no reliable D call. In germline, CDR1 is SGHTA, CDR2 FQGNSA. This CDR3 region has 16 residues. Trimming pared 5 bases from V and 5 bases from J, leaving 18 bases between. CDR3 sequence (DNA): TGTGCCAGCAGCCTCGACCAAGCCGGGCTGACCGGGGAGCTGTTTTTT. Translating it yields CASSLDQAGLTGELFF.

In its sample, this clonotype ranks as medium-sized. This chain joins TRBV7-2 and TRBJ2-3; TRBD2 matches at 10 bases. Germline values: CDR1 SGHTA, CDR2 FQGNSA. The V and J ends lost 3 bases and 9 bases, in that order; junction bases with no gene match: 3. The CDR3 length is 13 residues. CDR3 region: CASSFGTSETQYF. CDR3 nucleotides: TGTGCCAGCAGCTTTGGGACTAGCGAAACGCAGTATTTT.

In this sample, this clonotype turned up a few times. The rearrangement uses TRBV14 and TRBJ1-2; tentatively, D is TRBD1 (5 bases). The V gene's germline CDR1 is SGHDN and CDR2 FVKESK. Trimming removed 4 bases at V and 2 bases at J, with 11 bases between. The CDR3 has 14 amino acids. The CDR3 nucleotides read TGTGCCAGCAGCCGTTGGGGGGGAAACTATGGCTACACCTTC. Encoded protein: CASSRWGGNYGYTF.